The following is a T cell receptor beta chain sequence with its context. Antigen unknown. The PCR had 60 Vbeta and 13 Jbeta primers. Data came from immunoSEQ multiplex PCR; TCRdb stores just in-frame clones and leaves some out. The table has around 150,000 clones, approximately 83% seen once. The data originate from a study of cytomegalovirus exposure and HLA in healthy donors. Study in general: From 170 million or so T cells, an earlier analysis saw approximately 110 million unique TCR beta sequences. Study-wide results and limits: HLA restriction was apparent for most CMV-associated TCR beta chains in a later analysis. In a later analysis, specific HLA alleles were associated with 15,000 to 20,000 TCR beta sequences at a 0.05 false discovery rate. A likely sequencing artifact accounted for one observed cluster of highly shared sequence variants.

This CDR3 has 17 residues. V dropped 3 bases and J dropped 2; count of bases not matched to a gene: 7. Germline CDR1 and CDR2: KGHSH and LQKENI. The chain links TRBV18 to TRBJ2-5, with TRBD1 matching 12 bases. The receptor comes from a man between 40 and 49 years old in good health and CMV-seropositive. The sequenced material came from PBMCs. CDR3 in amino acids: CASSPRDRGRFQETQYF. The CDR3 DNA is TGTGCCAGCTCACCCAGGGACAGGGGGCGATTTCAAGAGACCCAGTACTTC.